These T cell receptor beta chains were read from a single sample in a study of blood T cell repertoires in COVID-19. Clones were read by immunoSEQ multiplex PCR, and TCRdb kept only the in-frame ones, dropping some. The sample records about 270,000 clones, approximately 82% being singletons. Sequenced material: peripheral blood. The source of these receptors is a woman between 18 and 29 years old with acute or convalescent COVID-19. Both conserved end residues are part of each CDR3. The order of the fields is clone size, V gene, D gene, J gene, CDR3 DNA, CDR3 protein. The D gene is left open where the match is weak. Clone size is shown for a subset of rows, as once, few, many or a class of expanded clone.

NA,TRBV2,NA,TRBJ2-1,TGTGCCAGCAGTCCCAACTACAATGAGCAGTTCTTC,CASSPNYNEQFF
NA,TRBV30,NA,TRBJ2-3,TGTGCCTGGAGAAGCAGGGCTCCCTTATACACAGATACGCAGTATTTT,CAWRSRAPLYTDTQYF
NA,TRBV9,NA,TRBJ2-3,TGTGCCAGCAGCCAGTCAGATACGCAGTATTTT,CASSQSDTQYF
NA,TRBV12-5,TRBD2,TRBJ2-2,TGTGCTAGTGGGGACTGGGGGGGAACCGGGGAGCTGTTTTTT,CASGDWGGTGELFF
NA,TRBV13,TRBD2,TRBJ2-7,TGTGCCAGCAGCCGACAAGCTAGCGGGAGATCCGAGCAGTACTTC,CASSRQASGRSEQYF
NA,TRBV29-1,TRBD2,TRBJ2-2,TGCAGCGTTGAGGGACTAGCGGCCAACACCGGGGAGCTGTTTTTT,CSVEGLAANTGELFF
NA,TRBV9,NA,TRBJ1-6,TGTGCCAGCAGCGTAGATCGGGACTACCAAACCCTCCACTTT,CASSVDRDYQTLHF
NA,TRBV7-3,TRBD2,TRBJ2-5,TGTGCCAGCAGCTTAATTGGCGCGGGAGGGCTACCGAGAGACTCCCTAAAGACCCAGTACTTC,CASSLIGAGGLPRDSLKTQYF
few,TRBV11-2,NA,TRBJ1-2,TGTGCCAGCAGCATAGAGGCAGGGAATGGCTACACCTTC,CASSIEAGNGYTF
NA,TRBV5-1,NA,TRBJ2-2,TGCGCCAGCAGCTTAGTGGGGGCTAACACCGGGGAGCTGTTTTTT,CASSLVGANTGELFF
NA,TRBV6-2/TRBV6-3,TRBD1,TRBJ2-5,TGTGCCAGCAGTTACCATTCGAACTCGGACAGGTACCAAGAGACCCAGTACTTC,CASSYHSNSDRYQETQYF
NA,TRBV9,TRBD1,TRBJ1-4,TGTGCCAGCAGCGTAGCTGGCGGGACAGTTGAAAAACTGTTTTTT,CASSVAGGTVEKLFF
NA,TRBV11-1,TRBD1,TRBJ1-1,TGTGCCAGCAGCTCGACAGGGAAGGGCACTGAAGCTTTCTTT,CASSSTGKGTEAFF
NA,TRBV28,TRBD1,TRBJ2-7,TGTGCCAGCGGGGGACAGGCCTATTACGAGCAGTACTTC,CASGGQAYYEQYF
NA,TRBV4-2,TRBD1,TRBJ1-1,TGTGCCAGCAGCCCATATGGGGGGACAGGGGGCACTGAAGCTTTCTTT,CASSPYGGTGGTEAFF
NA,TRBV7-2,NA,TRBJ1-3,TGTGCCAGCAGACCAGGGGTGTCTGGAAACACCATATATTTT,CASRPGVSGNTIYF
NA,TRBV5-1,TRBD1,TRBJ2-7,TGCGCCAGCAGCAGCCGCACGGGACAGGGGGCCGACGAGCAGTACTTC,CASSSRTGQGADEQYF
NA,TRBV11-3,TRBD2,TRBJ2-1,TGTGCCAGCAGTTTAAAGTACGCGGGAGTACTTGGGGAGCAGTTCTTC,CASSLKYAGVLGEQFF
NA,TRBV7-8,NA,TRBJ2-7,TGTGCCAGCACCCGGGGGCAATTGTACGAGCAGTACTTC,CASTRGQLYEQYF
NA,TRBV5-1,TRBD1,TRBJ1-2,TGCGCCAGCAGCCCTCTAGACAGGGGGCGCAGTGAATCGGGAGGCTACACCTTC,CASSPLDRGRSESGGYTF
NA,TRBV7-8,TRBD1,TRBJ2-3,TGTGCCAGCAGCATTAGGACAGGGTTGAGCGGAGATACGCAGTATTTT,CASSIRTGLSGDTQYF
NA,TRBV5-4,TRBD1,TRBJ2-7,TGTGCCAGCAGCTCTTCCCGGGACAGGGACCACGAGCAGTACTTC,CASSSSRDRDHEQYF
NA,TRBV9,TRBD2,TRBJ2-7,TGTGCCAGCAGCGTAGGACTAGCGGGTGGCTACGAGCAGTACTTC,CASSVGLAGGYEQYF
NA,TRBV2,NA,TRBJ1-4,TGTGCCAGCAGTGAGGCGACAAAGGGGGAAAAACTGTTTTTT,CASSEATKGEKLFF
NA,TRBV6-5,TRBD1,TRBJ1-1,TGTGCCAGCAGTTCCGGACAGGGCCTGACTGAAGCTTTCTTT,CASSSGQGLTEAFF
once,TRBV6-5,TRBD1,TRBJ2-2,TGTGCCAGCAGCTTCATGACAGGGGCAGTCGGGGAGCTGTTTTTT,CASSFMTGAVGELFF
NA,TRBV6-2/TRBV6-3,TRBD1,TRBJ2-7,TGTGCCAGCAGCCCCGCCGAAGGACAGGGGGCATACGAGCAGTACTTC,CASSPAEGQGAYEQYF
NA,TRBV29-1,TRBD2,TRBJ2-7,TGCAGCGTTAGGGGAGCGGGGATTTCCTACGAGCAGTACTTC,CSVRGAGISYEQYF